Included here is one T cell receptor beta chain sequence, with context. The target antigen is unknown. This entry is derived from a study of shared clonotypes between healthy human individuals. Study in general: Donors had three CD4 naive, three CD4 memory, two CD8 naive and one CD8 memory plate apiece. Study results and caveats: Sorted-subset sequencing was shown by rarefaction to be incomplete despite large depth. Among four donors, roughly 5% of naive CD4 clonotypes were found in common.

Partitioning of CD4+ cells yielded a CD45RA+ naive subset and a CD45RA-negative memory subset. Some clones are missing from TCRdb's copy, which holds only in-frame ones; the method was immunoSEQ multiplex PCR. The sample includes more than 1,200,000 clones, approximately 98.5% of them seen just once. The V end was cut by 6 bases, the J end by 6 bases, with 14 bases between. The germline CDR1 and CDR2 sequences are SNHLY and FYNNEI. The CDR3 length is 14 residues. This clonotype was sampled from a man aged 30 to 45 in good health. The chain employs TRBV2 and TRBJ2-2; D is unresolved. Sequencing was performed on naive CD4+ T cells sorted from blood. Sample subset: CD45RA+ positively selected. CDR3: CASRQMDRAGELFF. The CDR3 coding sequence is TGTGCCAGCAGACAAATGGATCGAGCCGGGGAGCTGTTTTTT.